This entry concerns a single T cell receptor beta chain. The target antigen is unknown. The method was immunoSEQ multiplex PCR; TCRdb's version includes in-frame clones alone and lacks a portion of them. Of over 40,000 clones listed, around 87% were seen once; the top ten hold around 1.5%. The sample originates from a study of a mutant IDH1 vaccine in newly diagnosed glioma. About the research overall: Patients began vaccination 4-6 weeks after radiotherapy alone, or with temozolomide cycles. Earlier treatment was radiotherapy, temozolomide, or both, with most getting both. Study-level findings and limits: Immune responses induced by the vaccine were seen in around 92% of patients, spanning multiple MHC alleles.

Noted time point: week 35, safety follow-up. In the vaccine, a single dose held 300 ug of the mutant IDH1 20-mer peptide, along with topical imiquimod. Each of the donors came in with new WHO grade 3 or 4 astrocytomas that were IDH1-mutant and ATRX-lost. The CDR3 length is 14 residues. V gave up 0 bases and J gave up 4 bases, with 9 bases separating them. CDR1 SGHNT and CDR2 YYREEE come from the germline V gene (reference sequence). The chain joins TRBV5-4 to TRBJ2-3, with no clear D. The sample here was PBMCs, taken from a glioma patient whose treatment included an IDH1 peptide vaccine. The sequence derives from a man aged 35 to 55 with glioma. As DNA, the CDR3 is TGTGCCAGCAGCTTGGGAAGAAGCCCAGATACGCAGTATTTT. It specifies CASSLGRSPDTQYF.